These 32 T cell receptor beta chains originate from one sample sequenced in a study of blood T cell repertoires in COVID-19. Using immunoSEQ multiplex PCR, the repertoire was profiled, and TCRdb retains in-frame clones only, with some absent. The sample holds roughly 250,000 clones, around 89% seen once. The specimen sequenced was PBMCs or T cells enriched from blood (not recorded which). The receptors derive from a man in his forties or fifties who had been exposed to COVID-19.

V is TRBV18 and J is TRBJ2-3, with D uncertain. Germline CDR1 is KGHSH and CDR2 is LQKENI. V was clipped by 3 bases and J by 2 bases, with 12 bases between them. CDR3 length: 15 amino acids. The CDR3 reads CASSPPAATTDTQYF. The CDR3 DNA reads as TGTGCCAGCTCACCCCCGGCAGCGACCACAGATACGCAGTATTTT. The variable domain in full, with the rest retrieved from reference TRBV18 and TRBJ2-3, is NAGVMQNPRHLVRRRGQEARLRCSPMKGHSHVYWYRQLPEEGLKFMVYLQKENIIDESGMPKERFSAEFPKEGPSILRIQQVVRGDSAAYFCASSPPAATTDTQYFGPGTRLTVL.

V usage is TRBV7-3 and J usage is TRBJ2-2; D gene ambiguous. Trimming pared 2 bases from V and 4 bases from J, leaving 8 bases between. CDR3 length: 14 amino acids. Germline values: CDR1 SGHTA, CDR2 FQGTGA. CDR3 in DNA: TGTGCCAGCAGCTTATGGTGGAGCACCGGGGAGCTGTTTTTT. This translates into CASSLWWSTGELFF.

This chain uses TRBV28 with TRBJ1-3; 8 bases map to TRBD1. The CDR3 length is 15 residues. J gave up 4 bases and V 4 bases, and 6 bases lay outside the gene matches. CDR1 MDHEN and CDR2 SYDVKM come from the germline V gene. In DNA form, the CDR3 reads TGTGCCAGCAGTTCCCCCGGACAGGGAGGAAACACCATATATTTT. It codes for CASSSPGQGGNTIYF.

The rearrangement uses TRBV18 and TRBJ1-1; no clear D. V was cut by 4 bases and J by 4 bases, with 10 bases left in between. CDR3 length: 13 residues. Germline V gene data show CDR1 as KGHSH and CDR2 as LQKENI. CDR3 nucleotides: TGTGCCAGCTCACGAACGGGAGTCACTGAAGCTTTCTTT. Translated: CASSRTGVTEAFF.

The chain recombines TRBV6-6 with TRBJ2-3, with D hard to call. Germline V gives CDR1 MNHNY, CDR2 SVGAGI (reference sequence). Trimming removed 6 bases at V and 6 bases at J, with 25 bases between. The CDR3 runs 17 residues. CDR3 in amino acids: CASRRYPTELFTDTQYF. The CDR3, as DNA: TGTGCCAGCAGACGATACCCTACGGAGCTCTTCACGGATACGCAGTATTTT.

In its sample, this clone was seen once. The rearrangement links TRBV6-6 to TRBJ1-1; perhaps TRBD1 as D (6 bases). The germline V gene encodes CDR1 MNHNY and CDR2 SVGAGI (reference sequence). The V end lost 4 bases, the J end lost 8 bases, and 17 bases lay between the germline ends. This CDR3 has 14 residues. The CDR3, as DNA: TGTGCCAGCAGTTTCGGGACACCGGCTGGGGAAGCTTTCTTT. Its protein is CASSFGTPAGEAFF.

This clone was counted a few times. J is TRBJ1-3 and V is TRBV2; 7 bases fit TRBD1. J gave up 2 bases and V 3 bases, and 4 bases lay outside the gene matches. CDR1 and CDR2 from the germline V gene are SNHLY and FYNNEI. CDR3 length: 15 amino acids. The CDR3 spells CASSEGRGTGNTIYF. Written as DNA, the CDR3 is TGTGCCAGCAGTGAGGGCAGGGGGACTGGAAACACCATATATTTT.

The V gene is TRBV11-3, the J gene TRBJ1-6; D unresolved. The CDR3 extends over 12 amino acids. The germline V and J ends were trimmed by 3 bases and 13 bases, with 10 bases remaining between them. CDR1 SGHNT and CDR2 YENEEA come from the germline V gene. In nucleotides, the CDR3 is TGTGCCAGCAGCTTTACCCGGTCGCCCCTCCACTTT. Protein sequence: CASSFTRSPLHF.

This clone occurred once. This chain connects TRBV19 to TRBJ2-3; D may be TRBD1 (6 bases). CDR1 and CDR2 from the germline V gene are LNHDA and SQIVND (reference sequence). The CDR3 contains 16 residues. The ends were cut back, 0 bases at V and 2 bases at J, with 12 bases in the middle. CDR3 sequence reads: CASSIDTGSNTDTQYF. The CDR3 DNA follows: TGTGCCAGTAGTATAGACACAGGGAGTAACACAGATACGCAGTATTTT.

The chain recombines TRBV19 with TRBJ2-7; D is possibly TRBD1 (5 bases). Trimming shortened V by 4 bases and J by 7 bases, and 14 bases separated the two germline ends. CDR3 size: 13 residues. Per germline, CDR1 LNHDA and CDR2 SQIVND (reference sequence). In nucleotides, the CDR3 is TGTGCCAGTAGTAGGGCAGGGCTTGAGGAGCAGTACTTC. Translated: CASSRAGLEEQYF.

This chain uses TRBV4-1 with TRBJ1-2; 7 nucleotides align to TRBD1. The CDR3 runs 16 residues. After removal of 0 bases from V and 4 bases from J, the junction contained 8 bases not matched to a gene. Looked up from germline, CDR1 is MGHRA and CDR2 is YSYEKL. The CDR3 spells CASSQDGQGGSYGYTF. The CDR3 DNA reads TGCGCCAGCAGCCAAGATGGTCAGGGGGGATCCTATGGCTACACCTTC.

V and J are TRBV2 and TRBJ1-2, with TRBD1 identical over 8 bases. The CDR3 loop spans 14 amino acids. V shed 4 bases and J 4 bases; nucleotides not matched to a gene: 5. Germline V gene lookup returns CDR1 SNHLY and CDR2 FYNNEI. CDR3 sequence reads: CASSVGQGPYGYTF. DNA for the CDR3: TGTGCCAGCAGTGTCGGACAGGGACCCTATGGCTACACCTTC. Variable domain in full (rest from reference TRBV2 and TRBJ1-2): EPEVTQTPSHQVTQMGQEVILRCVPISNHLYFYWYRQILGQKVEFLVSFYNNEISEKSEIFDDQFSVERPDGSNFTLKIRSTKLEDSAMYFCASSVGQGPYGYTFGSGTRLTVV.

The genes are TRBV7-9 and TRBJ2-5, with a possible D match to TRBD2 (6 bases). The CDR3 covers 12 residues. The germline V and J ends were trimmed by 6 bases and 4 bases, with 9 bases remaining between them. The germline CDR1 and CDR2 sequences are SEHNR and FQNEAQ (reference sequence). CDR3: CASRLGGETQYF. As DNA, the CDR3 is TGTGCCAGCAGGTTGGGAGGAGAGACCCAGTACTTC.

The chain links TRBV5-6 to TRBJ1-6; D not resolved. V lost 0 bases and J 7 bases, leaving 11 bases between the germline ends. This CDR3 is built from 15 residues. Germline CDR1 reads SGHDT; CDR2 reads YYEEEE. CDR3 DNA: TGTGCCAGCAGCTTGGTTCTTCCAGGCAATTCACCCCTCCACTTT. Translated: CASSLVLPGNSPLHF.

This rearrangement joins TRBV6-6 to TRBJ1-1; TRBD1 agrees at 9 bases. CDR3 size: 17 residues. Trimming took 5 bases from V and 1 from J; bases not matched to a gene: 11. Per the germline V gene, CDR1 is MNHNY and CDR2 is SVGAGI (reference sequence). As DNA, the CDR3 is TGTGCCAGCAGTCCACAGGGGGCCCCCCGTACGAACACTGAAGCTTTCTTT. Translation: CASSPQGAPRTNTEAFF.

The J gene is TRBJ1-2, the V gene TRBV7-8; the match to TRBD1 covers 8 bases. Trimming at V came to 2 bases and at J to 4 bases, leaving 6 bases not matched to a gene. CDR3 length equals 15 residues. Germline CDR1 SGHVS, CDR2 FQNEAQ. In DNA form, the CDR3 reads TGTGCCAGCAGCTTATGGACAGGGCCTTTCTATGGCTACACCTTC. Encoded protein: CASSLWTGPFYGYTF.

This sequence joins TRBV3-1 (or the pseudogene TRBV3-2) and TRBJ1-2; 9 bases fit TRBD1. Per the germline V gene, CDR1 is LGHDT and CDR2 is YNNKEL (reference sequence). The CDR3 sequence is 14 residues long. The J segment lost 6 bases and the V segment lost 6 bases, leaving 8 bases of the junction unmatched. The CDR3 loop is CASRHTGTGHGYTF. The CDR3 DNA is TGTGCCAGCAGACACACCGGGACAGGGCATGGCTACACCTTC.

The chain recombines TRBV27 with TRBJ2-7, with a tentative D call TRBD1 (7 bases). The CDR3 has 14 residues. Trimming pared 6 bases from V and 4 bases from J, leaving 16 bases between. CDR1 is MNHEY, CDR2 SMNVEV, per germline (reference sequence). CDR3 sequence reads: CASRQRGTEYEQYV. In DNA, the CDR3 is TGTGCCAGCAGACAACGCGGGACAGAATACGAGCAGTACGTC.

The V gene is TRBV5-1, the J gene TRBJ2-1; 8 nucleotides align to TRBD2. Trimming removed 3 bases from V and 0 bases from J; junction bases left unmatched: 2. The V gene's germline CDR1 is SGHRS and CDR2 YFSETQ. The CDR3 is made up of 15 amino acids. The CDR3 DNA reads as TGCGCCAGCAGCTCCGGGACTAGCTCCTACAATGAGCAGTTCTTC. This gives the protein CASSSGTSSYNEQFF.

The chain combines TRBV28 with TRBJ1-2; 9 nucleotides agree with TRBD1. The trim removed 4 bases at V and 6 bases at J, leaving 9 bases unmatched. CDR3 length: 15 residues. Germline V gives CDR1 MDHEN, CDR2 SYDVKM. The CDR3 is CASSSTGGAWNGYTF. CDR3 nucleotide sequence: TGTGCCAGCAGTTCCACAGGGGGCGCATGGAATGGCTACACCTTC.

This chain connects TRBV28 to TRBJ1-1; perhaps TRBD1 as D (5 bases). The germline CDR1 and CDR2 sequences are MDHEN and SYDVKM. V lost 1 base and J lost 3, with 12 bases in between. The CDR3 is 15 residues long. Written as DNA, the CDR3 is TGTGCCAGCAGTTTATACCAGGGAGGCGACACTGAAGCTTTCTTT. Translation: CASSLYQGGDTEAFF.

This chain links TRBV7-9 with TRBJ1-1; D possibly corresponds to TRBD1 (6 bases). The CDR3 covers 12 residues. Per the germline V gene, CDR1 is SEHNR and CDR2 is FQNEAQ (reference sequence). V lost 5 bases and J lost 9, with 13 bases in between. The CDR3 DNA sequence: TGTGCCAGCAGCGCACCGGGACAAAAAGCTTTCTTT. Translation: CASSAPGQKAFF.

This sequence joins TRBV5-1 and TRBJ2-5; D is undetermined. V lost 5 bases and J 0 bases, leaving 8 bases between the germline ends. CDR1 and CDR2 from the germline V gene are SGHRS and YFSETQ. This CDR3 comprises 13 residues. DNA of the CDR3: TGCGCCAGCAGAGTGAGAGACCAAGAGACCCAGTACTTC. This encodes CASRVRDQETQYF. Drawing the rest from reference TRBV5-1 and TRBJ2-5, the complete variable domain is KAGVTQTPRYLIKTRGQQVTLSCSPISGHRSVSWYQQTPGQGLQFLFEYFSETQRNKGNFPGRFSGRQFSNSRSEMNVSTLELGDSALYLCASRVRDQETQYFGPGTRLLVL.

The genes are TRBV28 and TRBJ1-6; no clear D. Germline CDR1 is MDHEN and CDR2 is SYDVKM. V was cut by 1 base and J by 1 base, with 14 bases left in between. CDR3 length: 18 residues. The CDR3 protein is CASSLYPPGFSYNSPLHF. In DNA, the CDR3 is TGTGCCAGCAGTTTATATCCCCCCGGGTTTTCCTATAATTCACCCCTCCACTTT.

Worth noting for this clone: The same CDR3 also results from other DNA sequences found in this sample. V is TRBV5-1 and J is TRBJ2-2; a weak D match, TRBD2 (6 bases). The germline V gene has CDR1 SGHRS and CDR2 YFSETQ. V lost 4 bases, J lost 2 bases, and 12 bases lay in between. The CDR3 runs 15 residues. For the CDR3, the DNA is TGCGCCAGCAGCCTAGGACTACTCAACACCGGGGAGCTGTTTTTT. It codes for CASSLGLLNTGELFF.

This chain uses TRBV2 with TRBJ1-1; weak D call: TRBD1 (5 bases). The CDR3 has 14 residues. Trimming shortened V by 6 bases and J by 4 bases, and 15 bases separated the two germline ends. The germline CDR1 and CDR2 sequences are SNHLY and FYNNEI. CDR3 region: CASRVKGLGTEAFF. DNA of the CDR3: TGTGCCAGCAGAGTCAAGGGACTCGGCACTGAAGCTTTCTTT.

The CDR3 is CASSLVDSGGSVTGELFF. The CDR3 DNA sequence: TGTGCCAGCAGCTTAGTGGATAGCGGGGGCTCTGTCACCGGGGAGCTGTTTTTT. The V gene is TRBV7-9, the J gene TRBJ2-2; 9 bases match TRBD2. V lost 1 base, J lost 4 bases, and 10 bases stayed unmatched. Germline CDR1 reads SEHNR; CDR2 reads FQNEAQ (reference sequence). This CDR3 is 18 amino acids long.

The chain carries TRBV2 and TRBJ2-1; no reliable D call. The CDR3 extends over 11 amino acids. Per the germline V gene, CDR1 is SNHLY and CDR2 is FYNNEI. Trimming took off 7 bases at V and 5 bases at J, with 6 bases between the two ends. The chain's CDR3 is CASNYHNEQFF. The CDR3 DNA reads as TGTGCCAGCAACTACCACAATGAGCAGTTCTTC.

This sequence joins TRBV5-1 and TRBJ2-1, with 9 positions matching TRBD1. This CDR3 contains 16 residues. Looked up from germline, CDR1 is SGHRS and CDR2 is YFSETQ. After removal of 0 bases from V and 4 bases from J, the junction contained 5 bases not matched to a gene. The CDR3: CASSLGRGQGYNEQFF. The CDR3 coding sequence is TGCGCCAGCAGCTTGGGTCGAGGACAGGGGTACAATGAGCAGTTCTTC.

The J gene is TRBJ1-6, the V gene TRBV6-1; 7 nucleotides agree with TRBD1. Germline CDR1 is MNHNS and CDR2 is SASEGT. The J segment lost 6 bases and the V segment lost 1 base, leaving 0 bases of the junction unmatched. The CDR3 covers 14 residues. The CDR3 loop reads CASSEGTGNSPLHF. In DNA form, the CDR3 reads TGTGCCAGCAGTGAAGGGACAGGTAATTCACCCCTCCACTTT.

V is TRBV28 and J is TRBJ2-7; TRBD1 is a possible D gene (6 bases). Trimming shortened V by 5 bases and J by 3 bases, and 17 bases separated the two germline ends. This CDR3 is 15 amino acids long. The germline CDR1 and CDR2 sequences are MDHEN and SYDVKM. In DNA form, the CDR3 reads TGTGCCAGCAGTCCCGGACAGCCGACCTTCTACGAGCAGTACTTC. Its protein product is CASSPGQPTFYEQYF.

In nucleotides, the CDR3 is TGTGCCAGCAGCTCGACAGTTGGGACTAGTTACACCGGGGAGCTGTTTTTT. It is translated as CASSSTVGTSYTGELFF. The chain links TRBV7-9 to TRBJ2-2; 8 bases fit TRBD2. With 4 bases clipped from V and 3 bases from J, the junction kept 10 bases outside the gene matches. Germline CDR1 is SEHNR and CDR2 is FQNEAQ (reference sequence). This CDR3 has 17 residues. The variable domain in full, with the rest retrieved from reference TRBV7-9 and TRBJ2-2, is DTGVSQNPRHKITKRGQNVTFRCDPISEHNRLYWYRQTLGQGPEFLTYFQNEAQLEKSRLLSDRFSAERPKGSFSTLEIQRTEQGDSAMYLCASSSTVGTSYTGELFFGEGSRLTVL.